The sequence of this T cell receptor beta chain was determined in a study of shared clonotypes between healthy human individuals. Note on this clone: Its antigen remains unknown.

CDR3 length: 14 residues. Germline lookup yields CDR1 SGHVS and CDR2 FQNEAQ. V dropped 6 bases and J dropped 3 bases, with 12 bases sitting between them. TCRdb's copy holds only in-frame clones and misses some; the assay was immunoSEQ multiplex PCR. The data contain over 2 million clones, about nine tenths of them singletons. Whole-study results and caveats: The donor pool, a small one, limited the genetic and exposure-history diversity represented.

The origin of this receptor is a man aged 18-30 years in good health. Some clones in this sample may be carry-over from other donors' samples. The sequenced sample consisted of naive CD4+ T cells from PBMCs. Subset of the sample: CD45RA+ positively selected. The V call is TRBV7-8, the J call TRBJ2-1, with a weak D call TRBD2 (5 bases). The CDR3 sequence is CASSTRTGYNEQFF. CDR3 bases: TGTGCCAGCAGTACCCGGACTGGCTACAATGAGCAGTTCTTC.